This passage covers 14 T cell receptor beta chains from one sample sequenced in a study of blood T cell repertoires in COVID-19. The method was immunoSEQ multiplex PCR; TCRdb's version includes in-frame clones alone and lacks a portion of them. The sample shows 240,000 or so clones, approximately 83% of them seen only once. Sequenced: peripheral blood. These receptors all come from a man aged 30 to 45 who had recovered from COVID-19.

This rearrangement joins TRBV29-1 to TRBJ2-7, with 7 nucleotides matching TRBD2. The junction had 7 bases not matched to a gene; V was cut back by 4 bases and J by 1 base. Germline V lookup: CDR1 SQVTM, CDR2 ANQGSEA. The CDR3 contains 14 residues. CDR3 in DNA: TGCAGCGTTGGAGCTGAGCGGGGTTCCTACGAGCAGTACTTC. Residues: CSVGAERGSYEQYF.

This clone was seen only once. This chain links TRBV28 with TRBJ2-7; 8 bases align to TRBD1. The J segment lost 1 base and the V segment lost 2 bases, leaving 16 bases of the junction unmatched. This CDR3 has 19 amino acids. CDR1 and CDR2 from the germline V gene are MDHEN and SYDVKM. The CDR3 DNA sequence: TGTGCCAGCAGTTTAGGGTCCGGGACAGGCTATTTGGGATCCTACGAGCAGTACGTC. Translating gives CASSLGSGTGYLGSYEQYV.

This clone appeared a single time. The V and J genes are TRBV2 and TRBJ2-1; TRBD2 aligns across 14 bases. Germline values: CDR1 SNHLY, CDR2 FYNNEI. The CDR3 is 18 residues long. After removal of 4 bases from V and 7 bases from J, the junction contained 12 bases not matched to a gene. CDR3 amino acids: CASSVLEGLAGAINEQFF. CDR3 DNA sequence: TGTGCCAGCAGTGTCTTAGAGGGACTAGCGGGGGCTATTAATGAGCAGTTCTTC.

The chain uses TRBV28 and TRBJ1-2; D ambiguous. Germline V gene lookup returns CDR1 MDHEN and CDR2 SYDVKM. This CDR3 has 11 amino acids. Trimming removed 10 bases at V and 8 bases at J, with 14 bases between. CDR3 nucleotides: TGTGCCACGACGGCGGGTTACGGCTACACCTTC. Protein: CATTAGYGYTF.

The rearrangement uses TRBV7-3 and TRBJ2-2; D is unresolved. Germline V CDR1 and CDR2: SGHTA, FQGTGA. There are 14 residues in the CDR3. Trimming took 5 bases from V and 7 from J, leaving 14 bases between them. CDR3 in amino acids: CASSPQNSHGELFF. CDR3 nucleotides: TGTGCCAGCAGCCCACAGAATTCCCACGGGGAGCTGTTTTTT.

The chain combines TRBV4-2 with TRBJ2-1; 7 nucleotides match TRBD1. The CDR3 has 13 amino acids. Germline assignment: CDR1 LGHNA and CDR2 YNFKEQ. Trimming cost V 5 bases and J 8 bases; bases outside gene matches: 6. CDR3 in DNA: TGTGCCAGCAGCGGGACAGCTGTGGATGAGCAGTTCTTC. It translates to CASSGTAVDEQFF.

The chain uses TRBV6-6 and TRBJ1-1, with D maybe TRBD1 (5 bases). Trimming cost V 6 bases and J 4 bases, with 15 bases left between them. The CDR3 has 14 residues. CDR1 is MNHNY, CDR2 SVGAGI, per germline (reference sequence). The CDR3: CASSLWGEITEAFF. CDR3 nucleotides: TGTGCCAGCAGCCTTTGGGGGGAGATCACTGAAGCTTTCTTT.

J is TRBJ1-5 and V is TRBV19, with 8 bases that match TRBD1. The CDR3 spans 17 residues. Germline lookup yields CDR1 LNHDA and CDR2 SQIVND (reference sequence). The ends lost 5 bases at V and 4 bases at J; junction bases unmatched: 13. CDR3 residues: CASSLRPRDRYNQPQHF. As DNA, the CDR3 is TGTGCCAGTAGTCTGAGACCCCGGGACAGGTATAATCAGCCCCAGCATTTT.

The chain links TRBV19 to TRBJ1-5; D is unclear. The CDR3 has 15 residues. Germline CDR1 is LNHDA and CDR2 is SQIVND (reference sequence). The V and J ends lost 5 bases and 6 bases respectively, with 17 bases between them. The CDR3 bases are TGTGCCAGTAGTTTCGGGAACGCAGGTGGTCAGCCCCAGCATTTT. Protein product: CASSFGNAGGQPQHF.

The CDR3 reads CASRTGTGDRGYTF. The CDR3 DNA reads as TGTGCCAGCAGGACCGGGACAGGGGATCGTGGCTACACCTTC. The chain uses TRBV2 and TRBJ1-2; TRBD1 matches at 10 bases. The V gene's germline CDR1 is SNHLY and CDR2 FYNNEI. V was clipped by 6 bases and J by 7 bases; unmatched bases: 8. CDR3 length: 14 residues.

This chain links TRBV7-2 with TRBJ2-7; 8 bases fit TRBD2. V lost 5 bases, J lost 7 bases, and 13 bases stayed unmatched. CDR3 length equals 15 residues. From germline, CDR1 is SGHTA and CDR2 FQGNSA. In nucleotides, the CDR3 is TGTGCCAGCAGCGACGGCGGGGGGCCCGCCGGGGAGCAGTACGTC. Amino acid sequence: CASSDGGGPAGEQYV.

The chain couples TRBV28 to TRBJ1-2; 10 positions agree with TRBD1. This CDR3 has 14 amino acids. Germline lookup yields CDR1 MDHEN and CDR2 SYDVKM. Unmatched junction bases numbered 1, after V lost 2 bases and J lost 4 bases. CDR3 region: CASSLGDRGYGYTF. The CDR3 DNA sequence: TGTGCCAGCAGTTTAGGGGACAGGGGCTATGGCTACACCTTC.

This clone was detected only a few times. The V call is TRBV14, the J call TRBJ2-2, with 7 bases matching TRBD1. Per germline, CDR1 SGHDN and CDR2 FVKESK. CDR3 length equals 14 residues. V dropped 4 bases and J dropped 4; count of bases not matched to a gene: 3. The CDR3 bases are TGTGCCAGCAGCCCGACAGGGTTCACCGGGGAGCTGTTTTTT. Its translation: CASSPTGFTGELFF.

This clone has just one count. CDR3 sequence: CASSSGAYNEQFF. The CDR3 nucleotides are TGTGCCAGCAGCTCCGGGGCCTACAATGAGCAGTTCTTC. The genes are TRBV7-3 and TRBJ2-1; tentatively, D is TRBD2 (5 bases). Trimming took 4 bases from V and 2 from J, leaving 6 bases between them. In germline, CDR1 is SGHTA, CDR2 FQGTGA. This CDR3 is built from 13 residues. The complete variable domain, with remaining parts taken from reference TRBV7-3 and TRBJ2-1, reads GAGVSQTPSNKVTEKGKYVELRCDPISGHTALYWYRQSLGQGPEFLIYFQGTGAADDSGLPNDRFFAVRPEGSVSTLKIQRTERGDSAVYLCASSSGAYNEQFFGPGTRLTVL.